One and the same sample provided the 16 T cell receptor beta chains below, sequenced in a study of shared clonotypes between healthy human individuals. Generated by immunoSEQ multiplex PCR, the TCRdb table keeps only in-frame clones and is missing some. The sample holds more than 2 million clones; approximately 94% are singletons and the top ten take more than 0.1%. Sequenced material: naive CD4+ T cells sorted from blood. Subset meaning: CD45RA+ positively selected. All receptors derive from a man aged 18 to 35 in good health.

This sequence joins TRBV5-5 and TRBJ2-1, with TRBD2 matching 9 bases. V was pared by 1 base and J by 4 bases, with 3 bases of the junction left unmatched. The CDR3 is 15 amino acids. Germline lookup yields CDR1 SGHKS and CDR2 YYEKEE (reference sequence). The CDR3 DNA reads as TGTGCCAGCAGCTTGAGGACTAGCGCTTACAATGAGCAGTTCTTC. It specifies CASSLRTSAYNEQFF. Full variable domain (missing parts from reference TRBV5-5 and TRBJ2-1): DAGVTQSPTHLIKTRGQQVTLRCSPISGHKSVSWYQQVLGQGPQFIFQYYEKEERGRGNFPDRFSARQFPNYSSELNVNALLLGDSALYLCASSLRTSAYNEQFFGPGTRLTVL.

V and J are TRBV18 and TRBJ2-3, with 7 bases lining up with TRBD1. Germline assignment: CDR1 KGHSH and CDR2 LQKENI. V trimming: 4 bases; J trimming: 2 bases; junction bases outside the gene matches: 12. The CDR3 length is 17 residues. CDR3 region: CASSLLPGQRITDTQYF. CDR3 DNA: TGTGCCAGCTCACTATTGCCGGGACAGCGTATCACAGATACGCAGTATTTT. Filled out from reference TRBV18 and TRBJ2-3, the complete variable domain reads NAGVMQNPRHLVRRRGQEARLRCSPMKGHSHVYWYRQLPEEGLKFMVYLQKENIIDESGMPKERFSAEFPKEGPSILRIQQVVRGDSAAYFCASSLLPGQRITDTQYFGPGTRLTVL.

The J gene is TRBJ2-5, the V gene TRBV2; D is unclear. The germline V and J ends were trimmed by 7 bases and 0 bases, with 15 bases remaining between them. CDR3 length: 15 amino acids. Germline CDR1 SNHLY, CDR2 FYNNEI. The CDR3 loop reads CASTYLSWYQETQYF. DNA for the CDR3: TGTGCCAGCACCTATTTATCTTGGTACCAAGAGACCCAGTACTTC.

CDR3 loop: CASSLDPPSNTEAFF. The CDR3 DNA reads as TGCGCCAGCAGCTTGGATCCGCCATCGAACACTGAAGCTTTCTTT. The chain employs TRBV5-1 and TRBJ1-1; unclear D gene. V lost 0 bases to trimming and J lost 1 base, with 10 bases between them. CDR3 length: 15 amino acids. CDR1 is SGHRS, CDR2 YFSETQ, per germline.

The chain couples TRBV5-1 to TRBJ2-7; TRBD1 matches 7 bases. The CDR3 is 16 amino acids. Germline trimming cut 7 bases from V and 2 bases from J; bases unmatched to any gene: 15. Germline V lookup: CDR1 SGHRS, CDR2 YFSETQ. The CDR3 DNA reads TGCGCCAGCGCCTGGGGAAACCGGGACAGAGCCTACGAGCAGTACTTC. Its protein product is CASAWGNRDRAYEQYF.

The CDR3: CASSPGGSPDTQYF. CDR3 nucleotide sequence: TGTGCCAGCTCACCAGGGGGGTCTCCTGATACGCAGTATTTT. The V and J genes are TRBV18 and TRBJ2-3, with D maybe TRBD2 (6 bases). The germline V gene encodes CDR1 KGHSH and CDR2 LQKENI. Trimming cost V 2 bases and J 6 bases, with 12 bases left between them. The CDR3 contains 14 residues.

This sequence joins TRBV18 and TRBJ1-1; 8 nucleotides agree with TRBD1. This CDR3 contains 13 residues. Unmatched junction bases numbered 6, after V lost 4 bases and J lost 8 bases. CDR1 and CDR2 (germline): KGHSH, LQKENI. DNA of the CDR3: TGTGCCAGCTCACTCGGGACAGGCGTCGAAGCTTTCTTT. It specifies CASSLGTGVEAFF. Complete variable domain (other parts from reference TRBV18 and TRBJ1-1): NAGVMQNPRHLVRRRGQEARLRCSPMKGHSHVYWYRQLPEEGLKFMVYLQKENIIDESGMPKERFSAEFPKEGPSILRIQQVVRGDSAAYFCASSLGTGVEAFFGQGTRLTVV.

This sequence joins TRBV2 and TRBJ2-2, with 11 positions matching TRBD2. Losses at the gene ends were 6 bases for V and 4 bases for J; bases not matched to a gene: 10. The CDR3 is made up of 17 amino acids. Germline-derived CDR1 and CDR2 are SNHLY and FYNNEI. CDR3 residues: CASRVIAGGPGTGELFF. CDR3 nucleotides: TGTGCCAGCAGAGTGATAGCGGGAGGGCCGGGCACCGGGGAGCTGTTTTTT.

The V call is TRBV6-5, the J call TRBJ2-3; a weak D match, TRBD1 (5 bases). The V end was cut by 4 bases, the J end by 2 bases, with 10 bases between. This CDR3 is 14 amino acids long. Germline assignment: CDR1 MNHEY and CDR2 SVGAGI. CDR3 sequence reads: CASSSTVNTDTQYF. The CDR3 bases are TGTGCCAGCAGTTCGACAGTTAACACAGATACGCAGTATTTT.

The genes are TRBV11-2 and TRBJ2-5, with 8 positions matching TRBD1. The CDR3 contains 15 residues. V was pared by 5 bases and J by 4 bases, with 9 bases of the junction left unmatched. Germline loops: CDR1 SGHAT, CDR2 FQNNGV. The CDR3 region has the DNA TGTGCCAGCAGCGGGCAGGGGGCGATGGGAGAGACCCAGTACTTC. Protein sequence: CASSGQGAMGETQYF.

V usage is TRBV11-2 and J usage is TRBJ1-1; 8 nucleotides line up with TRBD1. The germline V gene encodes CDR1 SGHAT and CDR2 FQNNGV. This CDR3 has 15 amino acids. J lost 1 base, V lost 3 bases, and 4 bases had no gene match. The CDR3 bases are TGTGCCAGCAGCTTTACCGGACAGGGGAACACTGAAGCTTTCTTT. This codes for CASSFTGQGNTEAFF.

The rearrangement joins TRBV18 to TRBJ2-6; possibly TRBD1 or TRBD2 for D (5 bases each). The CDR3 extends over 17 amino acids. Germline V lookup: CDR1 KGHSH, CDR2 LQKENI. The V end was cut by 6 bases, the J end by 2 bases, with 17 bases between. For the CDR3, the DNA is TGTGCCAGCTCTTTAGCGACGTCAGGGACTGGGGCCAACGTCCTGACTTTC. This encodes CASSLATSGTGANVLTF.

The chain joins TRBV7-2 to TRBJ2-5, with D uncertain. Between the trimmed V and J ends, which lost 1 base and 5 bases, there was a span of 11 bases. The CDR3 is made up of 14 amino acids. Germline lookup yields CDR1 SGHTA and CDR2 FQGNSA. The CDR3 sequence: CASSLVLERETQYF. The CDR3 bases are TGTGCCAGCAGCTTAGTTCTGGAGAGGGAGACCCAGTACTTC.

The chain links TRBV7-8 to TRBJ2-2; D is unresolved. Germline assignment: CDR1 SGHVS and CDR2 FQNEAQ. Trimming removed 0 bases from V and 5 bases from J, with 13 bases in between. The CDR3 runs to 16 residues. CDR3 loop: CASSLAQDRTTGELFF. In DNA form, the CDR3 reads TGTGCCAGCAGCTTAGCGCAGGACCGCACTACCGGGGAGCTGTTTTTT.

The V and J genes are TRBV5-1 and TRBJ2-5; TRBD2 matches 11 bases. J lost 2 bases, V lost 0 bases, and 3 bases had no gene match. This CDR3 contains 16 residues. Germline CDR1 and CDR2: SGHRS and YFSETQ. In nucleotides, the CDR3 is TGCGCCAGCAGCTTGGATGCTAGCGGGGGGCAAGAGACCCAGTACTTC. This gives the protein CASSLDASGGQETQYF.

Note on this clone: This CDR3 is also generated by other DNA sequences in the sample. This sequence joins TRBV6-1 and TRBJ1-3, with D hard to call. V lost 3 bases, J lost 4 bases, and 7 bases lay in between. This CDR3 has 13 amino acids. CDR1 and CDR2 from the germline V gene are MNHNS and SASEGT. The CDR3 reads CASSEVGGNTIYF. The CDR3 DNA reads as TGTGCCAGCAGTGAGGTTGGCGGAAACACCATATATTTT.